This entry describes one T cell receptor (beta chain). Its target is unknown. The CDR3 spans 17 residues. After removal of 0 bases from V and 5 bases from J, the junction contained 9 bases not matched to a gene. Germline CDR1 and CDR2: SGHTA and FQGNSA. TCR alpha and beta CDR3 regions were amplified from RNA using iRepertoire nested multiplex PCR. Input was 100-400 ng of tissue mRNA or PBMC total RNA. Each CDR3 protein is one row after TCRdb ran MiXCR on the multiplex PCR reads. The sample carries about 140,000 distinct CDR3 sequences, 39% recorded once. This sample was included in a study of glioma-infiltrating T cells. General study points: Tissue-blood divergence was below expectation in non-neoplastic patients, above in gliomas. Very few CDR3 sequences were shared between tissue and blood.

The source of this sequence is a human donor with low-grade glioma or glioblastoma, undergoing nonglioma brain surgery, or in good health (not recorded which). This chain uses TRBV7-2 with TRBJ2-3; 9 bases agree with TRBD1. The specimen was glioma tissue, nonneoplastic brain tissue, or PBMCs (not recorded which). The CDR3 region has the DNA TGTGCCAGCAGCTTAGCAAGGGGACAGGGTCTCGTAGATACGCAGTATTTT. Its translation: CASSLARGQGLVDTQYF.